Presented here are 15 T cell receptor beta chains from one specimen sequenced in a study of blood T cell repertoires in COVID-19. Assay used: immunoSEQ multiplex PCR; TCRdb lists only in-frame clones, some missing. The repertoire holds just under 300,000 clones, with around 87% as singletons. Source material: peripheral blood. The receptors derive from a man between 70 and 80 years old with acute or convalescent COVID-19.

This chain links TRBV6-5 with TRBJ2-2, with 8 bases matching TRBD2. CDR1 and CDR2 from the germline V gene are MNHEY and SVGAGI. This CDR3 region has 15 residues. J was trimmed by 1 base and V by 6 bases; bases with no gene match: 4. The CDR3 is CASRWTSRNTGELFF. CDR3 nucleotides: TGTGCCAGCAGGTGGACTAGCCGGAACACCGGGGAGCTGTTTTTT.

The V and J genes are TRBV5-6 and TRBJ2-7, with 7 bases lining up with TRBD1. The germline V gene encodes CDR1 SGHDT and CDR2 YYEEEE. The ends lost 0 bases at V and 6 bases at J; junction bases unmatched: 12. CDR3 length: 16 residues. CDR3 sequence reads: CASSLERTGGPLEQYF. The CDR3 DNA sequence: TGTGCCAGCAGCTTGGAGCGGACAGGAGGTCCCCTCGAGCAGTACTTC.

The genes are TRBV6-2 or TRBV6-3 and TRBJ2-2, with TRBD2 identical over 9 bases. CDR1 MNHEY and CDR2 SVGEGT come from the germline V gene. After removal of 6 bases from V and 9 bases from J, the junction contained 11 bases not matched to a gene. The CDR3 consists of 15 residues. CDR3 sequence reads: CASSRDGGGDRELFF. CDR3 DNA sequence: TGTGCCAGCAGCCGCGACGGCGGGGGGGACCGGGAGCTGTTTTTT.

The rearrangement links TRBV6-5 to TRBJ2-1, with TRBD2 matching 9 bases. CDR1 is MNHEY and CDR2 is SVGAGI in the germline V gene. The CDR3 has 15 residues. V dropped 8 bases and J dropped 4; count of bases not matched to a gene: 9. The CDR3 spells CASQVLSGRYNEQFF. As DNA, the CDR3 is TGTGCCAGCCAAGTTCTTAGCGGGAGATACAATGAGCAGTTCTTC.

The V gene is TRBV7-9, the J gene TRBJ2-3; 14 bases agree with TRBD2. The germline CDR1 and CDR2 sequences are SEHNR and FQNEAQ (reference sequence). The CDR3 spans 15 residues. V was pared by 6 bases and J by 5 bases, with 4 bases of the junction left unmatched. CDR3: CASSRLAGGRDTQYF. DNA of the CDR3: TGTGCCAGCAGTAGACTAGCGGGAGGGAGAGATACGCAGTATTTT.

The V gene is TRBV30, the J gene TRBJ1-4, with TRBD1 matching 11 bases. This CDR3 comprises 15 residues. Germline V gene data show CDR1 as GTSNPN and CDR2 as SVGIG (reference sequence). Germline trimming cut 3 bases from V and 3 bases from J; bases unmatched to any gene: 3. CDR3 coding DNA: TGTGCCTGGAGGGAGGGACAGGGGGCTAATGAAAAACTGTTTTTT. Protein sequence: CAWREGQGANEKLFF.

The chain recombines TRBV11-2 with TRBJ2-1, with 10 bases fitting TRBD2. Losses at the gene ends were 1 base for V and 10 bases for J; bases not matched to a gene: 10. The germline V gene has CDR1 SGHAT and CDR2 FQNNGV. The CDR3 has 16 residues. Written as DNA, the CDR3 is TGTGCCAGCAGCTTAGTAGCTAGCGGGAGTGCGGGCGAGCAGTTCTTC. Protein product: CASSLVASGSAGEQFF.

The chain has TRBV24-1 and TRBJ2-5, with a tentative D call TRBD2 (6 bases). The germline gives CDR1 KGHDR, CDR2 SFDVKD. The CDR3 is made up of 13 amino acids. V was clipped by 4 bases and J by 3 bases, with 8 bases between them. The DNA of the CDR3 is TGTGCCACCAGTGACGGGAGTAAAGAGACCCAGTACTTC. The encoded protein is CATSDGSKETQYF.

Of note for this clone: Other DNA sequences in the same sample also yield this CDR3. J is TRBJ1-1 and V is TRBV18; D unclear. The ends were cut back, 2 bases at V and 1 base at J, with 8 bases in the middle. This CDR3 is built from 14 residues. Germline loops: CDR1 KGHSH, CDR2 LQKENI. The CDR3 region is CASSPSGRNTEAFF. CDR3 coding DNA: TGTGCCAGCTCACCAAGCGGGCGGAACACTGAAGCTTTCTTT.

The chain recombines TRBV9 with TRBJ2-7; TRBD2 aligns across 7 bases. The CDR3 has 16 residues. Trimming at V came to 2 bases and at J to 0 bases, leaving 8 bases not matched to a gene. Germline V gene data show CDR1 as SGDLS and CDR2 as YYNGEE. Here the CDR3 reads CASSVLAESSSYEQYF. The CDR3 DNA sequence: TGTGCCAGCAGCGTTCTAGCGGAGTCCTCCTCCTACGAGCAGTACTTC.

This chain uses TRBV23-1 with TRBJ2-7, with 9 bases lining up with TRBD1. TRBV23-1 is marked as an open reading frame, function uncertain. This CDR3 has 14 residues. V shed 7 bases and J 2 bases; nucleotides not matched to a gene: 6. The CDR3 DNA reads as TGCGCCAGCAACCGGGACAGGGATACCTACGAGCAGTACTTC. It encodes CASNRDRDTYEQYF.

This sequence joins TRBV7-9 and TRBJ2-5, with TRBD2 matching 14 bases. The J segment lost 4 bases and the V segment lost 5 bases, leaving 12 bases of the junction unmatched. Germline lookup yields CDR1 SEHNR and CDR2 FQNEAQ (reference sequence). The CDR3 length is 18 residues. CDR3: CASSTTGLAGGSRETQYF. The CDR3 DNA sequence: TGTGCCAGCAGCACAACAGGACTAGCGGGAGGTAGTCGAGAGACCCAGTACTTC.

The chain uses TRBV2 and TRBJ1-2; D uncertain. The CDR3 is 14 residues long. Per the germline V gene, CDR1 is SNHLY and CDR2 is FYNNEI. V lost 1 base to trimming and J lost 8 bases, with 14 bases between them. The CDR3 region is CASSEGRQLSGYTF. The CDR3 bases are TGTGCCAGCAGTGAAGGGCGGCAGCTGTCGGGCTACACCTTC.

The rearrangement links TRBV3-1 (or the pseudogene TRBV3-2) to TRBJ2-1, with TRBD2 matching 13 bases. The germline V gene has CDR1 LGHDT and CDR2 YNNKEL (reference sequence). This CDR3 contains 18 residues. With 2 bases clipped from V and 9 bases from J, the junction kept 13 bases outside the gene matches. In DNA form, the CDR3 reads TGTGCCAGCAGCCAAAGCTACGGGACTAGCGGGATGTTTGGTGAGCAGTTCTTC. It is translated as CASSQSYGTSGMFGEQFF.

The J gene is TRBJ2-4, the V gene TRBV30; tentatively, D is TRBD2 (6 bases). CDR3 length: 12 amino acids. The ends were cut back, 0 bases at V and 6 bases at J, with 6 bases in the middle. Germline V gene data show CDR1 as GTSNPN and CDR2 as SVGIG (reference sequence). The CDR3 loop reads CAWSVGGNIQYF. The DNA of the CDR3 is TGTGCCTGGAGTGTGGGGGGAAACATTCAGTACTTC.